This is a list of T cell receptor beta chains from one sample in a study of human T cells and chemical hapten exposure. MiXCR, applied by TCRdb to the RACE reads, yields one record per CDR3 protein. The data show around 120,000 distinct CDR3 sequences, approximately 15% seen once. The sample in question was whole blood, obtained in connection with sensitization to the hapten diphenylcyclopropenone (DPC). The receptor set was obtained from a man aged 18 to 29 with alopecia areata. Some clones in this sample may be carry-over from other donors' samples. CDR3s include the opening cysteine and the closing phenylalanine or tryptophan. Each record gives: V gene, clone size, J gene, D gene, CDR3 protein, CDR3 DNA. The D gene is left open where the match is weak. Only some rows state a clone size, as once, few, many or a class for expanded clones.

v_gene: TRBV7-9
abundance: many
j_gene: TRBJ1-2
d_gene: NA
CDR3aa: CASSSGTKGYGYTF
CDR3nt: TGTGCCAGCAGCTCCGGGACGAAGGGATATGGCTACACCTTC

v_gene: TRBV19
abundance: NA
j_gene: TRBJ2-1
d_gene: TRBD2
CDR3aa: CASLLAGANEQFF
CDR3nt: TGTGCCAGCCTCTTAGCGGGGGCTAATGAGCAGTTCTTC

v_gene: TRBV11-2
abundance: many
j_gene: TRBJ2-5
d_gene: NA
CDR3aa: CASSLGSETQYF
CDR3nt: TGTGCCAGCAGCCTGGGGAGCGAGACCCAGTACTTC

v_gene: TRBV21-1
abundance: NA
j_gene: TRBJ2-7
d_gene: NA
CDR3aa: CASTGQGISYEQYF
CDR3nt: TGTGCCAGCACCGGACAGGGGATCTCCTACGAGCAGTACTTC

v_gene: TRBV5-4
abundance: few
j_gene: TRBJ2-2
d_gene: TRBD1
CDR3aa: CASSWATGMSGELFF
CDR3nt: TGTGCCAGCAGCTGGGCGACAGGGATGAGCGGGGAGCTGTTTTTT

v_gene: TRBV6-2/TRBV6-3
abundance: few
j_gene: TRBJ1-1
d_gene: TRBD1
CDR3aa: CASSIRPDRGRLMNTEAFF
CDR3nt: TGTGCCAGCAGTATTCGGCCGGACAGGGGGCGATTAATGAACACTGAAGCTTTCTTT

v_gene: TRBV4-2
abundance: few
j_gene: TRBJ1-6
d_gene: NA
CDR3aa: CASRAQSSYNSPLHF
CDR3nt: TGTGCCAGCAGAGCTCAGAGCTCCTATAATTCACCCCTCCACTTT

v_gene: TRBV9
abundance: many
j_gene: TRBJ2-5
d_gene: NA
CDR3aa: CASSVRAGQETQYF
CDR3nt: TGTGCCAGCAGCGTACGGGCAGGTCAAGAGACCCAGTACTTC

v_gene: TRBV7-3
abundance: NA
j_gene: TRBJ2-2
d_gene: TRBD1
CDR3aa: CASSPRTGYTGELFF
CDR3nt: TGTGCCAGCAGCCCAAGGACAGGGTACACCGGGGAGCTGTTTTTT

v_gene: TRBV2
abundance: NA
j_gene: TRBJ2-1
d_gene: NA
CDR3aa: CGTKGGSYNEQFF
CDR3nt: TGTGGTACGAAGGGGGGCTCCTACAATGAGCAGTTCTTC

v_gene: TRBV20-1
abundance: few
j_gene: TRBJ2-1
d_gene: TRBD1
CDR3aa: CSAPGQGANEQFF
CDR3nt: TGCAGTGCCCCGGGACAGGGGGCGAATGAGCAGTTCTTC

v_gene: TRBV18
abundance: NA
j_gene: TRBJ1-5
d_gene: NA
CDR3aa: CASSPWANQPQHF
CDR3nt: TGTGCCAGCTCACCCTGGGCTAATCAGCCCCAGCATTTT

v_gene: TRBV27
abundance: NA
j_gene: TRBJ1-4
d_gene: NA
CDR3aa: CASTLRWATNEKLFF
CDR3nt: TGTGCCAGCACCCTTCGATGGGCAACTAATGAAAAACTGTTTTTT

v_gene: TRBV12-3/TRBV12-4
abundance: NA
j_gene: TRBJ1-2
d_gene: NA
CDR3aa: CASTPVPRGWGYTF
CDR3nt: TGTGCCAGCACCCCTGTCCCAAGGGGTTGGGGCTACACCTTC

v_gene: TRBV18
abundance: few
j_gene: TRBJ1-2
d_gene: NA
CDR3aa: CASSPDRVNYGYTF
CDR3nt: TGTGCCAGCTCACCTGACAGAGTTAACTATGGCTACACCTTC

v_gene: TRBV28
abundance: few
j_gene: TRBJ1-1
d_gene: NA
CDR3aa: CASSSPQGTEAFF
CDR3nt: TGTGCCAGCAGTTCCCCACAGGGTACTGAAGCTTTCTTT

v_gene: TRBV29-1
abundance: NA
j_gene: TRBJ1-1
d_gene: TRBD1
CDR3aa: CSVEDLGQGNTEAFF
CDR3nt: TGCAGCGTTGAAGATTTGGGACAGGGTAACACTGAAGCTTTCTTT

v_gene: TRBV12-3/TRBV12-4
abundance: few
j_gene: TRBJ1-6
d_gene: NA
CDR3aa: CASSSQGQNSPLHF
CDR3nt: TGTGCCAGCAGTTCACAGGGTCAGAATTCACCCCTCCACTTT

v_gene: TRBV2
abundance: few
j_gene: TRBJ2-7
d_gene: NA
CDR3aa: CASRGAGGSYEQYF
CDR3nt: TGTGCCAGCAGGGGGGCAGGTGGGTCCTACGAGCAGTACTTC

v_gene: TRBV7-6
abundance: many
j_gene: TRBJ2-5
d_gene: NA
CDR3aa: CASSPTPGPQETQYF
CDR3nt: TGTGCCAGCAGCCCCACCCCGGGGCCCCAAGAGACCCAGTACTTC

v_gene: TRBV10-1
abundance: NA
j_gene: TRBJ2-5
d_gene: NA
CDR3aa: CASSGTATGETQYF
CDR3nt: TGCGCCAGCAGTGGGACAGCGACGGGAGAGACCCAGTACTTC

v_gene: TRBV5-1
abundance: NA
j_gene: TRBJ1-4
d_gene: NA
CDR3aa: CASSSVVNEKLFF
CDR3nt: TGCGCCAGCAGCTCCGTTGTTAATGAAAAACTGTTTTTT

v_gene: TRBV29-1
abundance: few
j_gene: TRBJ2-5
d_gene: NA
CDR3aa: CSVEKTGDYQETQYF
CDR3nt: TGCAGCGTTGAAAAGACAGGCGACTATCAAGAGACCCAGTACTTC

v_gene: TRBV5-4
abundance: NA
j_gene: TRBJ1-6
d_gene: NA
CDR3aa: CASSFAKYTDSPLHF
CDR3nt: TGTGCCAGCAGCTTCGCCAAGTATACGGATTCACCCCTCCACTTT